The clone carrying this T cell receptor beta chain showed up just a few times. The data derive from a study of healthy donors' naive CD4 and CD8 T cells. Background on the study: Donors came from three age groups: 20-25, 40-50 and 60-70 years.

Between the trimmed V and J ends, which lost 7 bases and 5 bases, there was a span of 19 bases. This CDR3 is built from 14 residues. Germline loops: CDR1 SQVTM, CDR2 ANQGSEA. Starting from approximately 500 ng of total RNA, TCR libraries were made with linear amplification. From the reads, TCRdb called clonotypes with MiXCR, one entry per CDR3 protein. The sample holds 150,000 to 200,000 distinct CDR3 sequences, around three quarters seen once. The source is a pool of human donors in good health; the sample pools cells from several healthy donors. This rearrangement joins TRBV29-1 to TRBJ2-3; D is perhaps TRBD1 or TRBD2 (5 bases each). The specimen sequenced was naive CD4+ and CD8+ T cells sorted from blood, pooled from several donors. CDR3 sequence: CSARDPEDKDTQYF. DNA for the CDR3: TGCAGCGCTCGGGACCCGGAAGATAAAGATACGCAGTATTTT.